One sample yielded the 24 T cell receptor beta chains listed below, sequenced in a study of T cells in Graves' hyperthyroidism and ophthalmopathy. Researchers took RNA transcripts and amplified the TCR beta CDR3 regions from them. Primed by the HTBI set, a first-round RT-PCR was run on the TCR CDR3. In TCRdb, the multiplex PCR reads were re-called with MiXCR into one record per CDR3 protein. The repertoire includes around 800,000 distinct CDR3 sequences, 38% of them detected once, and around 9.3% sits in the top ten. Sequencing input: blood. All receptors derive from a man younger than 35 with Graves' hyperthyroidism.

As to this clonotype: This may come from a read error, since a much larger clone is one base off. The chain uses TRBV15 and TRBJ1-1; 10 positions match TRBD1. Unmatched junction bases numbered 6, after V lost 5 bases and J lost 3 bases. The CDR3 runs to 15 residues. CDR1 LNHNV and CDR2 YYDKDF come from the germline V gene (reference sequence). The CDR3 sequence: CATSLGQGRYTEAFF. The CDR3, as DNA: TGTGCCACCAGCTTGGGACAGGGGAGGTACACTGAAGCTTTCTTT.

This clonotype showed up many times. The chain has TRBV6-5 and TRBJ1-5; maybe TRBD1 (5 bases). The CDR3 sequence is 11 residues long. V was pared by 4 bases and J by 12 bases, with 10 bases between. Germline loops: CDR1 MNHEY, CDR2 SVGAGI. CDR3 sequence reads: CASSFSTVQHF. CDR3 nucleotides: TGTGCCAGCAGTTTTTCGACAGTCCAGCATTTT.

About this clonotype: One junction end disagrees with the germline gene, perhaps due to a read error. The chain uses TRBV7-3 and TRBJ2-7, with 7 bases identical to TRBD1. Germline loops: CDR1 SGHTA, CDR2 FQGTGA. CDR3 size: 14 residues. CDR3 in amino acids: CASSSVTGINEQCF. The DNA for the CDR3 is TGTGCCAGCAGCTCCGTGACAGGGATAAACGAGCAGTGCTTC.

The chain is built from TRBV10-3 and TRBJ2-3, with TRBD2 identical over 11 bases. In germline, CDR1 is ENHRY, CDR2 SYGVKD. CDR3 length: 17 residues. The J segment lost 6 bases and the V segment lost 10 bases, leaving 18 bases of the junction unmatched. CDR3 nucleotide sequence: TGTGCCACCGAAAAGGAGACTAGCGGGGACCTCAGGGATACGCAGTATTTT. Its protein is CATEKETSGDLRDTQYF.

This CDR3 reads CATSEEGPDTQYF. CDR3 nucleotide sequence: TGTGCCACCAGTGAGGAGGGGCCAGATACGCAGTATTTT. The chain carries TRBV24-1 and TRBJ2-3, with a tentative D call TRBD2 (6 bases). CDR3 size: 13 residues. Germline values: CDR1 KGHDR, CDR2 SFDVKD. Trimming removed 4 bases at V and 4 bases at J, with 8 bases between.

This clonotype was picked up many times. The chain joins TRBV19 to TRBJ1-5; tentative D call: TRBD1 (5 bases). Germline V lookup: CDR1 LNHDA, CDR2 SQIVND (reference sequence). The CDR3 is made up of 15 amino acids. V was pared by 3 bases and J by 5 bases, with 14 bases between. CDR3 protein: CASSIGTGLHQPQHF. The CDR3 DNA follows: TGTGCCAGTAGTATTGGGACGGGACTTCATCAGCCCCAGCATTTT.

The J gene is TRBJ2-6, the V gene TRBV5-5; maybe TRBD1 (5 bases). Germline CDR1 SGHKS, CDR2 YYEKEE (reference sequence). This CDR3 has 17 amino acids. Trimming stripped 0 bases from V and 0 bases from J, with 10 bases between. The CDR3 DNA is TGTGCCAGCAGCTTGGTGTTGGGGCTCTCTGGGGCCAACGTCCTGACTTTC. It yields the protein CASSLVLGLSGANVLTF.

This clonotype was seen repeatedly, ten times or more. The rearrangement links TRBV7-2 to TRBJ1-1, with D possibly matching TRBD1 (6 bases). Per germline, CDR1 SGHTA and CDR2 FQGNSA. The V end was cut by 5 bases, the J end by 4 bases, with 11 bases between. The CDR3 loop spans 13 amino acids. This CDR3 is CASSAQGSTEAFF. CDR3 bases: TGTGCCAGCAGCGCTCAGGGGTCCACTGAAGCTTTCTTT.

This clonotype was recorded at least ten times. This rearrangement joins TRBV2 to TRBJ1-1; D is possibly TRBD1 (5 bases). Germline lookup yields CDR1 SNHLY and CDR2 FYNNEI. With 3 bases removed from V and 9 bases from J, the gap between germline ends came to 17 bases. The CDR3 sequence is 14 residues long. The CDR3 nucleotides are TGTGCCAGCAGTGAGGGCGGGACTGCCATTAAAGCTTTCTTT. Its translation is CASSEGGTAIKAFF.

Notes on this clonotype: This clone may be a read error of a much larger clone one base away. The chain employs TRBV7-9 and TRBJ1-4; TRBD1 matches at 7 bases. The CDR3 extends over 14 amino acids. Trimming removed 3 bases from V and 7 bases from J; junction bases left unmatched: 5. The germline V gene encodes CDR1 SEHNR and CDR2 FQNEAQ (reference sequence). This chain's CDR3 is CASSFKGAGEKLFF. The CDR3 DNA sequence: TGTGCCAGCAGCTTCAAGGGGGCGGGTGAAAAACTGTTTTTT. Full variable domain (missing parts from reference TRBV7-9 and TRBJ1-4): DTGVSQNPRHKITKRGQNVTFRCDPISEHNRLYWYRQTLGQGPEFLTYFQNEAQLEKSRLLSDRFSAERPKGSFSTLEIQRTEQGDSAMYLCASSFKGAGEKLFFGSGTQLSVL.

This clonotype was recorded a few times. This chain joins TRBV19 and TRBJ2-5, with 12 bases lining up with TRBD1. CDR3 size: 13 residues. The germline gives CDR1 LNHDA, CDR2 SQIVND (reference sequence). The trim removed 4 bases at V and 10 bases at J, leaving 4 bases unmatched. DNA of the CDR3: TGTGCCAGTAGTAAGGGACAGGGGGCAAACCAGTACTTC. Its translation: CASSKGQGANQYF.

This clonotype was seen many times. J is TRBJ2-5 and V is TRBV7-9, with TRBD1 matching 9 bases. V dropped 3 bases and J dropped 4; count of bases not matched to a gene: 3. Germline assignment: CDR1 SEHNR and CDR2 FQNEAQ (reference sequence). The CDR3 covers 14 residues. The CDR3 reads CASSLTDRGETQYF. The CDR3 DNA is TGTGCCAGCAGCTTGACGGACAGGGGAGAGACCCAGTACTTC.

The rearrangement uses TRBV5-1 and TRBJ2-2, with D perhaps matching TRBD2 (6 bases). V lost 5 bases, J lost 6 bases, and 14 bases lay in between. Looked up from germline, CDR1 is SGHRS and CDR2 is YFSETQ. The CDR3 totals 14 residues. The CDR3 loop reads CASRLEAGSGELFF. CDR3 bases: TGCGCCAGCAGACTTGAGGCGGGGTCCGGGGAGCTGTTTTTT. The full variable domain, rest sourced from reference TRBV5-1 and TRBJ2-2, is KAGVTQTPRYLIKTRGQQVTLSCSPISGHRSVSWYQQTPGQGLQFLFEYFSETQRNKGNFPGRFSGRQFSNSRSEMNVSTLELGDSALYLCASRLEAGSGELFFGEGSRLTVL.

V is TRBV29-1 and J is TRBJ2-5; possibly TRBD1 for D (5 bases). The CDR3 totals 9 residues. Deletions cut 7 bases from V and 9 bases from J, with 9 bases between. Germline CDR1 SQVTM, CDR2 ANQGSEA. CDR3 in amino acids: CSEFRAQYF. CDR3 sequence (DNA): TGCAGCGAATTCAGGGCCCAGTACTTC.

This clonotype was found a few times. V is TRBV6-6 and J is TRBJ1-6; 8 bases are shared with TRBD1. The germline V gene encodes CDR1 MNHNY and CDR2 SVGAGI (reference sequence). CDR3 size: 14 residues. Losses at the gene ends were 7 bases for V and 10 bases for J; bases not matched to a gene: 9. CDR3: CASIGAQGGSPLHF. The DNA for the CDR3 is TGTGCCAGCATAGGGGCACAGGGGGGATCACCCCTCCACTTT.

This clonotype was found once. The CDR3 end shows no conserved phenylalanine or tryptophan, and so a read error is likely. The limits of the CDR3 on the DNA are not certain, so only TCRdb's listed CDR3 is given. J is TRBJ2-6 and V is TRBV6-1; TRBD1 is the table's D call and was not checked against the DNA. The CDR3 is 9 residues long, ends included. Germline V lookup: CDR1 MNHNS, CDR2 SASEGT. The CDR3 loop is CASRRQGGT.

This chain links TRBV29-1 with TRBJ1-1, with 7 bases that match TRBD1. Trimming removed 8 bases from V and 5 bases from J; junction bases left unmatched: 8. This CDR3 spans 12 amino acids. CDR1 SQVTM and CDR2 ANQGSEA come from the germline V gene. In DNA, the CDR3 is TGCAGCTTAGAAGAACAGGGGACTGAAGCTTTCTTT. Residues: CSLEEQGTEAFF.

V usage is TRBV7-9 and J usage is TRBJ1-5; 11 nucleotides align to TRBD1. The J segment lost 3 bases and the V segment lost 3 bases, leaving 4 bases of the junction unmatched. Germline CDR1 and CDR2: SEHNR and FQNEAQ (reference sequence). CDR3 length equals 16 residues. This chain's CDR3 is CASSFGDRGNNQPQHF. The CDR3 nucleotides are TGTGCCAGCAGCTTCGGGGACAGGGGGAACAATCAGCCCCAGCATTTT.

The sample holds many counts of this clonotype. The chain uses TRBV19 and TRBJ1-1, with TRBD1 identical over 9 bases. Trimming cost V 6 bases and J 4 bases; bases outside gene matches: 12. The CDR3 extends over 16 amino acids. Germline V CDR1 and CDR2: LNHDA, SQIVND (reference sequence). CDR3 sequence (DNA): TGTGCCAGTAGACGACAGGGGGAAAGTCCCATCACTGAAGCTTTCTTT. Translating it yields CASRRQGESPITEAFF.

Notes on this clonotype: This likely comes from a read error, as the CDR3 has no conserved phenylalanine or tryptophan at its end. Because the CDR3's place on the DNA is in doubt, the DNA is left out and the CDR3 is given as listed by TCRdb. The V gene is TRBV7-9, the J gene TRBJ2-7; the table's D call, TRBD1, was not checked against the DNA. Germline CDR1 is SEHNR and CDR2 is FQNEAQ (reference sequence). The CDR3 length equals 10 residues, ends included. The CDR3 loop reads CASSQKRDNY.

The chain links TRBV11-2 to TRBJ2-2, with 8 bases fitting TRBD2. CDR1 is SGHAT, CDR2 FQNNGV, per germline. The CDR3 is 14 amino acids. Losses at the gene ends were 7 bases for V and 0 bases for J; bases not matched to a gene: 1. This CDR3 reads CASTGLANTGELFF. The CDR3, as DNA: TGTGCCAGCACGGGACTAGCGAACACCGGGGAGCTGTTTTTT.

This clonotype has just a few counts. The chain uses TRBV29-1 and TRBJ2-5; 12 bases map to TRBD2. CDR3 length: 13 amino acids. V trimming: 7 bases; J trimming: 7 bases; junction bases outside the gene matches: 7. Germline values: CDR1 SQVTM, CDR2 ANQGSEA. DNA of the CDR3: TGCAGCGCCCGGCTAGCGGGAGGGAGGACCCAGTACTTC. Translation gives CSARLAGGRTQYF.

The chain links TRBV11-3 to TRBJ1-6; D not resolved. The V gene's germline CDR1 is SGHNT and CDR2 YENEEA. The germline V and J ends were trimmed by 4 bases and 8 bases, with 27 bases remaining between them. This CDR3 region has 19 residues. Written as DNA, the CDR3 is TGTGCCAGCAGCTCGGGATTAAGAGCCCCGGCTTTAGAGCATTCACCCCTCCACTTT. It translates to CASSSGLRAPALEHSPLHF.

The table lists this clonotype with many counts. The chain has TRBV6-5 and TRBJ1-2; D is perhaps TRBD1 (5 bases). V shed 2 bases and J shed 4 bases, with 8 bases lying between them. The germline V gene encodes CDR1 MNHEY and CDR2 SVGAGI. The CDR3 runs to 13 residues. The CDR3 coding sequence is TGTGCCAGCAGTTACCAGGGCCCCTATGGCTACACCTTC. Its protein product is CASSYQGPYGYTF.